This T cell receptor (beta chain) was recovered during a study of response to subunit inactivated influenza vaccine. TCRdb processed the RT-PCR reads anew with MiXCR; each CDR3 protein has one entry. Altogether about 570,000 distinct CDR3 sequences are present, 11% being singletons, with the ten largest covering roughly 9.6%. This clonotype showed up just a few times. Its antigen is currently unknown. Study-wide results and caveats: Each seasonal flu vaccination may recruit only limited new T cells, authors suggested.

Per the germline V gene, CDR1 is SEHNR and CDR2 is FQNEAQ (reference sequence). CDR3 length equals 16 residues. V gave up 1 base and J gave up 7 bases, with 17 bases separating them. The same data also contributed to another study, on T cells expressing NK-cell markers. This second study notes: cDNA encoding TCR beta was synthesized via 5'RACE template switching incorporating UMIs. In sorted CD3+CD56+NKG2C+, CD3+CD56+NKG2C- and CD3+CD56-NKG2C+ T cells, TCR beta repertoires were obtained. Seven of eight sequenced donors tested HCMV-seropositive; one tested seronegative. The contribution of dominant NKG2C+ clonotypes to CD8+ T cells in a handful of donors was roughly 1.0-7.5%.

The V gene is TRBV7-9, the J gene TRBJ1-5, with D tentatively TRBD1 (5 bases). The starting material was PBMCs from blood, obtained on the day of vaccination. The receptor comes from a man aged 50 or older who received an inactivated influenza vaccine. The CDR3 coding sequence is TGTGCCAGCAGCTTAGGAGTATCGGGGACGGGACAGCCCCAGCATTTT. Protein product: CASSLGVSGTGQPQHF.